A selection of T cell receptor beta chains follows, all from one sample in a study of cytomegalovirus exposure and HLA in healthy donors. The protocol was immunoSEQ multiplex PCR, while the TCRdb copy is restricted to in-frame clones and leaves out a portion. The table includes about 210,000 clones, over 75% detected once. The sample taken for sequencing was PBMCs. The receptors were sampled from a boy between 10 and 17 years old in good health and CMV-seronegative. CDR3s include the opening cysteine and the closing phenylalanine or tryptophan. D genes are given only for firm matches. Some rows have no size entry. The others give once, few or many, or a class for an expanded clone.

CDR3 DNA: TGTGCCATCAGCGGCGGGACAGGCTCGGATACGCAGTATTTT
CDR3 protein: CAISGGTGSDTQYF
V gene: TRBV10-3
J gene: TRBJ2-3
D gene: TRBD1
clone size: NA

CDR3 DNA: TGTGCCTGGAGTACCCCCGAGAGTCCCCGCTACGAGCAGTACTTC
CDR3 protein: CAWSTPESPRYEQYF
V gene: TRBV30
J gene: TRBJ2-7
D gene: NA
clone size: few

CDR3 DNA: TGTGCCAGCAGCGACCGGGACAGGGGGACCTACGAGCAGTACTTC
CDR3 protein: CASSDRDRGTYEQYF
V gene: TRBV7-9
J gene: TRBJ2-7
D gene: TRBD1
clone size: NA

CDR3 DNA: TGTGCCAGCAGTCAGGGACAGGGGTTGGGAGGCTACACCTTC
CDR3 protein: CASSQGQGLGGYTF
V gene: TRBV27
J gene: TRBJ1-2
D gene: TRBD1
clone size: NA

CDR3 DNA: TGCGCCAGCAGCTTGTTGGGGCGGGGACAGCACTATGGCTACACCTTC
CDR3 protein: CASSLLGRGQHYGYTF
V gene: TRBV5-1
J gene: TRBJ1-2
D gene: TRBD1
clone size: NA

CDR3 DNA: TGTGCCTGGAGTGTACAGGGAAGGAAGAATGGCTACACCTTC
CDR3 protein: CAWSVQGRKNGYTF
V gene: TRBV30
J gene: TRBJ1-2
D gene: NA
clone size: few

CDR3 DNA: TGCGCCAGCAGCCAAGTGGGCCGGGGATCCCGAAGCTACGAGCAGTACTTC
CDR3 protein: CASSQVGRGSRSYEQYF
V gene: TRBV4-1
J gene: TRBJ2-7
D gene: NA
clone size: NA

CDR3 DNA: TGTGCCAGCAGTTTAGGGGCAGGGGCAAACACTGAAGCTTTCTTT
CDR3 protein: CASSLGAGANTEAFF
V gene: TRBV27
J gene: TRBJ1-1
D gene: NA
clone size: NA

CDR3 DNA: TGTGCCAGCAGCCCCAGACTAGCGGGGGGGCGCAATGAGCAGTTCTTC
CDR3 protein: CASSPRLAGGRNEQFF
V gene: TRBV7-3
J gene: TRBJ2-1
D gene: TRBD2
clone size: NA

CDR3 DNA: TGCAGCGTTGAGCCCATAGCGGGAGGGCCTGCTGGAGAGACCCAGTACTTC
CDR3 protein: CSVEPIAGGPAGETQYF
V gene: TRBV29-1
J gene: TRBJ2-5
D gene: TRBD2
clone size: NA

CDR3 DNA: TGTGCCAGCAGTCCTGGACATATGAACACTGAAGCTTTCTTT
CDR3 protein: CASSPGHMNTEAFF
V gene: TRBV6-1
J gene: TRBJ1-1
D gene: NA
clone size: NA

CDR3 DNA: TGTGCCAGCAGCGTAGAGGATTACTACACAGATACGCAGTATTTT
CDR3 protein: CASSVEDYYTDTQYF
V gene: TRBV9
J gene: TRBJ2-3
D gene: NA
clone size: NA

CDR3 DNA: TGTGCCAGCAGCCAAGTCGCCAGGGAATATGGCTACACCTTC
CDR3 protein: CASSQVAREYGYTF
V gene: TRBV4-2
J gene: TRBJ1-2
D gene: NA
clone size: NA

CDR3 DNA: TGCGCCAGCAGCCCTTCAGGATTGCGCGCACACACCGGGGAGCTGTTTTTT
CDR3 protein: CASSPSGLRAHTGELFF
V gene: TRBV5-1
J gene: TRBJ2-2
D gene: NA
clone size: NA

CDR3 DNA: TGTGCCTGGAGTAGAGGAGGCACTGAAGCTTTCTTT
CDR3 protein: CAWSRGGTEAFF
V gene: TRBV30
J gene: TRBJ1-1
D gene: NA
clone size: NA

CDR3 DNA: TGTGCCAGCTCACCACGGACTAGCGGGAGGTCTACCTACGAGCAGTACTTC
CDR3 protein: CASSPRTSGRSTYEQYF
V gene: TRBV18
J gene: TRBJ2-7
D gene: TRBD2
clone size: NA